This record covers a single T cell receptor beta chain. In this sample, this clone turned up a few times. No cognate antigen has been identified for it. Base quality data are lacking; no much larger clone is found one base away. Library preparation was by the immunoSEQ multiplex PCR assay. DNA from the cultured, isolated CD4+ T cells was subjected to TCR beta CDR3 sequencing. The authors' pipeline ran thus. Non-productive TCR sequences were removed and reads were trimmed to the CDR3 region, keeping CDR3s of at least 7 amino acids. The MANAFEST web app was used to identify antigen-specific clonotypes by comparing expansion in peptide wells with expansion in reference cultures. For clones to be considered positive, expansion at FDR<0.05 versus reference and all other wells, an odds ratio above 5, and a frequency above 0.1% in two replicate wells were required. A clonotype was called cross-reactive if it was significantly expanded both in SARS-CoV-2 spike wells and in at least one common cold coronavirus spike condition. CDR3 similarity was assessed by Levenshtein distance using the stringdist R package, and unrooted trees were constructed with ape in R 3.6.1. TCRdb limited this immuneACCESS table to in-frame rearrangements with V and J called. A share of clones is missing; checked studies link under half to unresolved V genes, and the rest is unexplained. Clonal size and the V and J genes are those of that table, whereas D and trimming came from the DNA. This sample has about 24,000 clones in its table, and 76% of those were observed once. The top ten constitute around 10% of the sample.

In the ViraFEST assay, PBMC were stimulated with viral peptide pools, and TCR sequencing was then used to find antigen-specific CD4+ T cell clonotypes based on their expansion. After approximately eleven days of culture, CD4+ T cells were isolated with the EasySep CD4+ T cell isolation kit. The absence of prior SARS-CoV-2 infection in healthy vaccine recipients was confirmed by negative nucleocapsid antibodies before and after vaccination. Roughly 1.9 million PBMC per well were cultured with approximately 10 ug/ml peptides in IMDM containing around 5.3% human AB serum, 10 IU/ml IL-2 and gentamicin. Half of the culture medium was replaced with fresh IL-2-containing medium on days 3 and 7. Each peptide stimulation condition was cultured in triplicate wells unless otherwise noted. Using Ficoll-Paque Plus gradient centrifugation, PBMC were separated from whole blood and then either used fresh or cryopreserved at -140C. The overlapping peptide pools covered the spike proteins of SARS-CoV-2 as well as those of the common cold coronaviruses HCoV-NL63, HCoV-OC43 and HCoV-229E. Genomic DNA was extracted from cultured CD4+ T cells with the QIAamp micro DNA kit.

This specimen belongs to a study of vaccination effects on CD4 cells after COVID-19 (dated by TCRdb to 2021 to 2024). Regarding the research as a whole: Participants received two doses of either the BNT162b2 or the mRNA-1273 mRNA SARS-CoV-2 vaccine. The study compared SARS-CoV-2 spike-specific CD4+ TCR repertoires before and after mRNA vaccination in COVID-19 convalescent patients and infection-naive vaccine recipients. A total of around eleven COVID-19 convalescent patients and a handful of SARS-CoV-2-naive healthy vaccine recipients were included in the full study. Cultures from other donors in the study were sequenced using the Oncomine TCR Beta short-read assay on an Illumina iSeq 100. What the study reported, not specific to this receptor: The study was limited by a small number of convalescent patients, and early post-infection timepoints were lacking. Clones induced by infection and clones induced by vaccination both contracted markedly at late timepoints after vaccination, which fits with T cell responses waning over time. Among healthy vaccine recipients, nearly all vaccine-induced clones were SARS-CoV-2 mono-reactive, and just 1 of 255 was cross-reactive with common cold coronaviruses.

The CDR3 goes from the cysteine to the phenylalanine over 15 residues. The retained sequence is limited to the CDR3, 45 bases, with the frame set at the first base. V is shortened by 2 bases, J by 6 bases, and the region joining them spans 14 bases. Reading the germline V gene gives CDR1 SGHAT and CDR2 FQNNGV. The TCR comes from a human donor who received a COVID-19 vaccine. The sequence joins TRBV11-2 to TRBJ2-4, with a weak D call of TRBD2 (6 bases match). Here the sequenced sample was CD4+ T cells from PBMCs cultured with HCoV-NL63 spike peptides, taken before COVID-19 vaccination. The cell subset or site label, read with the paper, signifies: HCoV-NL63 spike overlapping peptide pool stimulation. DNA sequence: TGTGCCAGCAGCTTAATTTGGGGAGCGGGAAACATTCAGTACTTC. This translates into CASSLIWGAGNIQYF.